One sample yielded the 32 T cell receptor beta chains listed below, sequenced in a study of cytomegalovirus exposure and HLA in healthy donors. In the PCR, 60 Vbeta and 13 Jbeta primers were used. Some clones are missing from TCRdb's copy, which holds only in-frame ones; the method was immunoSEQ multiplex PCR. The table has more than 110,000 clones, 80% seen once; the top ten hold under 1.5%. Sequenced input: PBMCs. The receptor set was obtained from a male donor in good health and CMV-seropositive.

V is TRBV28 and J is TRBJ2-2; a weak D match, TRBD1 (5 bases). The CDR3 totals 18 residues. Germline assignment: CDR1 MDHEN and CDR2 SYDVKM. The V gene lost 3 bases and the J gene lost 7 bases, with 24 bases spanning the gap. The CDR3: CASSFIIWQGGLVGELFF. The CDR3 bases are TGTGCCAGCAGTTTCATCATCTGGCAGGGCGGTTTAGTCGGGGAGCTGTTTTTT.

This chain uses TRBV28 with TRBJ1-5; no definite D call. The CDR3 extends over 15 amino acids. The germline V gene has CDR1 MDHEN and CDR2 SYDVKM. Trimming took off 4 bases at V and 0 bases at J, with 10 bases between the two ends. DNA of the CDR3: TGTGCCAGCAGTTCCCTCGGGGATAGCAATCAGCCCCAGCATTTT. Translation gives CASSSLGDSNQPQHF.

The chain recombines TRBV6-5 with TRBJ1-2; no clear D gene. Germline CDR1 and CDR2: MNHEY and SVGAGI. The CDR3 covers 16 residues. Trimming removed 0 bases at V and 4 bases at J, with 15 bases between. The CDR3 sequence is CASSYSVSPLSYGYTF. In DNA form, the CDR3 reads TGTGCCAGCAGTTACTCTGTATCCCCCCTCTCCTATGGCTACACCTTC.

A remark on this clone: An end of the junction differs from the germline gene, which may be a read error. The chain carries TRBV5-1 and TRBJ2-7; D perhaps matches TRBD1 (6 bases). Germline loops: CDR1 SGHRS, CDR2 YFSETQ. This CDR3 is built from 14 residues. The CDR3 region has the DNA TGCGCCAGCAGCTTCCGGGACACGGGGTACGAGCAGTCCTTC. Its protein is CASSFRDTGYEQSF.

V gene TRBV5-1 combines with J gene TRBJ2-1; TRBD2 agrees at 9 bases. The CDR3 loop spans 16 amino acids. Germline CDR1 reads SGHRS; CDR2 reads YFSETQ. The V segment lost 3 bases and the J segment 3 bases; nucleotides outside the gene matches: 7. The CDR3 region is CASSSVEAGGYNEQFF. As DNA, the CDR3 is TGCGCCAGCAGCTCTGTGGAAGCGGGGGGCTACAATGAGCAGTTCTTC.

The CDR3 sequence: CASIYSGTPYNEQFF. The CDR3 coding sequence is TGTGCCAGCATTTATAGCGGGACCCCTTACAATGAGCAGTTCTTC. The chain uses TRBV6-1 and TRBJ2-1, with 8 positions matching TRBD2. The CDR3 is 15 residues long. The trim removed 7 bases at V and 4 bases at J, leaving 9 bases unmatched. Germline values: CDR1 MNHNS, CDR2 SASEGT.

The chain is built from TRBV14 and TRBJ1-1, with D maybe TRBD1 (6 bases). CDR1 is SGHDN, CDR2 FVKESK, per germline. The V end lost 3 bases, the J end lost 5 bases, and 13 bases lay between the germline ends. The CDR3 loop spans 14 amino acids. CDR3 loop: CASSQWGLGTEAFF. The CDR3 coding sequence is TGTGCCAGCAGCCAGTGGGGGCTAGGGACTGAAGCTTTCTTT.

The chain links TRBV5-1 to TRBJ2-3, with D maybe TRBD1 (5 bases). The CDR3 runs 14 residues. Trimming shortened V by 2 bases and J by 4 bases, and 11 bases separated the two germline ends. In germline, CDR1 is SGHRS, CDR2 YFSETQ. CDR3 in DNA: TGCGCCAGCAGCTTTTTAGGGGATGCAGATACGCAGTATTTT. Protein sequence: CASSFLGDADTQYF.

The rearrangement links TRBV4-3 to TRBJ2-5; 8 positions agree with TRBD1. The CDR3 spans 16 residues. J gave up 2 bases and V 3 bases, and 8 bases lay outside the gene matches. Germline V CDR1 and CDR2: LGHNA, YSLEER. The DNA of the CDR3 is TGCGCCAGCAGCCAGACGGACAGGGTAGGACAAGAGACCCAGTACTTC. Translated: CASSQTDRVGQETQYF.

The rearrangement uses TRBV7-8 and TRBJ2-2; D may be TRBD2 (6 bases). Deletions cut 5 bases from V and 1 base from J, with 14 bases between. Germline V gene sequence: CDR1 SGHVS, CDR2 FQNEAQ. There are 16 residues in the CDR3. The CDR3 loop reads CASSVLGGRNTGELFF. The CDR3 DNA is TGTGCCAGCAGCGTACTCGGGGGACGGAACACCGGGGAGCTGTTTTTT.

The V call is TRBV5-4, the J call TRBJ2-3; D is possibly TRBD2 (6 bases). With 5 bases removed from V and 0 bases from J, the gap between germline ends came to 13 bases. Germline CDR1 is SGHNT and CDR2 is YYREEE (reference sequence). The CDR3 runs to 15 residues. CDR3 sequence reads: CASSWGVTSTDTQYF. CDR3 bases: TGTGCCAGCAGTTGGGGGGTGACTAGCACAGATACGCAGTATTTT.

This chain connects TRBV28 to TRBJ2-7; D might be TRBD2 (5 bases). There are 12 residues in the CDR3. CDR1 and CDR2 (germline): MDHEN, SYDVKM. Trimming shortened V by 7 bases and J by 2 bases, and 9 bases separated the two germline ends. CDR3 sequence (DNA): TGTGCCAGCAAGAGGGATGCCTACGAGCAGTACTTC. Its translation: CASKRDAYEQYF.

This clone has just a few counts. The genes are TRBV7-3 and TRBJ2-1; tentative D call: TRBD1 (5 bases). Germline V CDR1 and CDR2: SGHTA, FQGTGA. CDR3 length equals 14 residues. Trimming took off 5 bases at V and 4 bases at J, with 12 bases between the two ends. For the CDR3, the DNA is TGTGCCAGCAGCCCTGGGGCAGCTTACAATGAGCAGTTCTTC. This encodes CASSPGAAYNEQFF.

This clone was counted only a few times. This sequence joins TRBV5-6 and TRBJ2-5; TRBD1 matches at 7 bases. Germline V gene lookup returns CDR1 SGHDT and CDR2 YYEEEE. J was trimmed by 5 bases and V by 4 bases; bases with no gene match: 11. The length of the CDR3 is 15 residues. CDR3: CASSRLQGGWETQYF. In DNA, the CDR3 is TGTGCCAGCAGCCGTTTACAAGGGGGCTGGGAGACCCAGTACTTC.

The gene calls are TRBV2 and TRBJ2-3; perhaps TRBD1 as D (5 bases). Trimming shortened V by 7 bases and J by 14 bases, and 19 bases separated the two germline ends. Germline lookup yields CDR1 SNHLY and CDR2 FYNNEI. The CDR3 covers 12 residues. CDR3 nucleotide sequence: TGTGCCAGCACGCCCGGCGCAGGGCGGTTGTATTTT. This sequence encodes CASTPGAGRLYF.

The chain recombines TRBV6-1 with TRBJ2-4; 9 bases line up with TRBD1. Trimming cost V 2 bases and J 5 bases; bases outside gene matches: 1. The germline CDR1 and CDR2 sequences are MNHNS and SASEGT. This CDR3 contains 14 residues. The CDR3 DNA reads TGTGCCAGCAGTGAACGGGACAGGGAAAACATTCAGTACTTC. The encoded protein is CASSERDRENIQYF.

The chain has TRBV2 and TRBJ2-7; 11 nucleotides line up with TRBD2. There are 16 residues in the CDR3. V was clipped by 1 base and J by 3 bases; unmatched bases: 5. Germline V CDR1 and CDR2: SNHLY, FYNNEI. The CDR3 region has the DNA TGTGCCAGCAGTGAAGGGCTAGCGGGGGGCTACTACGAGCAGTACTTC. Its protein is CASSEGLAGGYYEQYF.

The chain has TRBV9 and TRBJ2-3; 8 bases align to TRBD1. The V segment lost 0 bases and the J segment 4 bases; nucleotides outside the gene matches: 7. CDR1 and CDR2 (germline): SGDLS, YYNGEE. The CDR3 length is 16 residues. CDR3 sequence: CASSVGDGQGPDTQYF. The CDR3 DNA reads as TGTGCCAGCAGCGTAGGGGATGGACAGGGTCCAGATACGCAGTATTTT.

This chain connects TRBV14 to TRBJ1-2; no definite D call. CDR3 length equals 13 residues. In germline, CDR1 is SGHDN, CDR2 FVKESK. Trimming stripped 6 bases from V and 4 bases from J, with 12 bases between. CDR3 loop: CASSLTSLYGYTF. CDR3 nucleotide sequence: TGTGCCAGCAGTCTTACTAGCCTCTATGGCTACACCTTC.

The rearrangement joins TRBV5-1 to TRBJ2-1, with D possibly matching TRBD1 (6 bases). This CDR3 contains 15 residues. The germline V gene encodes CDR1 SGHRS and CDR2 YFSETQ. The germline V and J ends were trimmed by 0 bases and 9 bases, with 16 bases remaining between them. The CDR3 protein is CASSLAGDPSSEQFF. CDR3 nucleotides: TGCGCCAGCAGCTTGGCAGGGGATCCTAGTTCTGAGCAGTTCTTC.

The V call is TRBV7-9, the J call TRBJ2-3; a weak D match, TRBD2 (6 bases). Germline-derived CDR1 and CDR2 are SEHNR and FQNEAQ (reference sequence). The CDR3 sequence is 15 residues long. V gave up 6 bases and J gave up 8 bases, with 21 bases separating them. Here the CDR3 DNA reads TGTGCCAGCAGTCAAGGACCTCTACCCGGGGGTACGCAGTATTTT. It yields the protein CASSQGPLPGGTQYF.

The chain carries TRBV12-5 and TRBJ2-1; D might be TRBD2 (5 bases). Germline V gene lookup returns CDR1 LGHNT and CDR2 FRNRAP. CDR3 length: 15 residues. V shed 7 bases and J shed 9 bases, with 22 bases lying between them. CDR3 amino acids: CASAGGSREVGEQFF. CDR3 DNA: TGTGCTAGTGCCGGCGGGTCTCGTGAAGTGGGTGAGCAGTTCTTC. The full variable domain, rest sourced from reference TRBV12-5 and TRBJ2-1, is DARVTQTPRHKVTEMGQEVTMRCQPILGHNTVFWYRQTMMQGLELLAYFRNRAPLDDSGMPKDRFSAEMPDATLATLKIQPSEPRDSAVYFCASAGGSREVGEQFFGPGTRLTVL.

Comment on this clone: At one boundary the junction diverges from the germline segment, which might be a read error. This sequence joins TRBV6-1 and TRBJ2-7, with TRBD2 identical over 7 bases. The CDR3 totals 12 residues. Looked up from germline, CDR1 is MNHNS and CDR2 is SASEGT. The CDR3 nucleotides read TGTGCCAGCAGTATACCGGGGGGAGAGCTGTACTTC. Its protein product is CASSIPGGELYF.

This clone has just one count. The chain has TRBV11-2 and TRBJ1-2; D is uncertain. The CDR3 is made up of 14 amino acids. Trimming took off 5 bases at V and 1 base at J, with 11 bases between the two ends. Germline CDR1 and CDR2: SGHAT and FQNNGV. CDR3 region: CASSGTQLNYGYTF. The CDR3 bases are TGTGCCAGCAGCGGAACACAGCTTAACTATGGCTACACCTTC.

The genes are TRBV14 and TRBJ2-7; 12 bases align to TRBD1. The CDR3 extends over 18 amino acids. V shed 4 bases and J 0 bases; nucleotides not matched to a gene: 10. CDR1 is SGHDN and CDR2 is FVKESK in the germline V gene. The CDR3 protein is CASSLGTGGRNPSYEQYF. CDR3 bases: TGTGCCAGCAGCCTGGGGACAGGGGGCCGTAATCCCTCCTACGAGCAGTACTTC. The full variable domain, completed using reference TRBV14 and TRBJ2-7, is EAGVTQFPSHSVIEKGQTVTLRCDPISGHDNLYWYRRVMGKEIKFLLHFVKESKQDESGMPNNRFLAERTGGTYSTLKVQPAELEDSGVYFCASSLGTGGRNPSYEQYFGPGTRLTVT.

The V and J genes are TRBV13 and TRBJ1-2; the D gene is possibly TRBD1 (5 bases). V was cut by 6 bases and J by 4 bases, with 12 bases left in between. The germline gives CDR1 PRHDT, CDR2 FYEKMQ (reference sequence). The CDR3 sequence is 13 residues long. In DNA form, the CDR3 reads TGTGCCAGCAGGGAAGGGGCGACCTATGGCTACACCTTC. Encoded protein: CASREGATYGYTF.

This clone was picked up a small number of times. The germline gene is not matched at one end of the junction; a read error may be the cause. This chain links TRBV7-7 with TRBJ2-2, with D possibly TRBD1 on 6 matching bases. The CDR3 spans 16 residues. The germline V gene has CDR1 SSHAT and CDR2 FNYEAQ (reference sequence). The CDR3: CASSLSTGRNTGELFF. The CDR3 nucleotides are TGTGCTAGCAGCTTAAGCACAGGGCGTAACACCGGGGAGCTGTTTTTT.

The chain combines TRBV4-1 with TRBJ1-2; TRBD1 matches 10 bases. The junction had 5 bases not matched to a gene; V was cut back by 1 base and J by 6 bases. The CDR3 extends over 15 amino acids. Germline V gene lookup returns CDR1 MGHRA and CDR2 YSYEKL. The CDR3 sequence: CASSQVGQGGHGYTF. In DNA form, the CDR3 reads TGCGCCAGCAGCCAAGTCGGACAGGGGGGGCATGGCTACACCTTC.

The chain couples TRBV28 to TRBJ1-5; the D gene is possibly TRBD1 (5 bases). V lost 3 bases, J lost 3 bases, and 15 bases lay in between. Per germline, CDR1 MDHEN and CDR2 SYDVKM. The CDR3 length is 16 residues. This CDR3 reads CASSFSVDRPNQPQHF. CDR3 DNA: TGTGCCAGCAGTTTCTCGGTAGACAGACCCAATCAGCCCCAGCATTTT.

The CDR3 bases are TGTGCCAGCAGTTATTACGGGGGGGGAGAGACCCAGTACTTC. It specifies CASSYYGGGETQYF. The V and J genes are TRBV6-1 and TRBJ2-5; 8 bases line up with TRBD2. The CDR3 has 14 residues. V dropped 5 bases and J dropped 4; count of bases not matched to a gene: 6. Germline loops: CDR1 MNHNS, CDR2 SASEGT.

The V call is TRBV19, the J call TRBJ2-3, with 11 bases fitting TRBD2. With 3 bases clipped from V and 5 bases from J, the junction kept 7 bases outside the gene matches. Per the germline V gene, CDR1 is LNHDA and CDR2 is SQIVND (reference sequence). This CDR3 spans 16 amino acids. The CDR3 protein is CASSIAGTSGLDTQYF. The CDR3 DNA sequence: TGTGCCAGTAGTATTGCCGGGACTAGCGGTTTAGATACGCAGTATTTT.

As regards this clone: The junction differs from germline at one of its ends, possibly a read error. V is TRBV9 and J is TRBJ2-7, with TRBD1 identical over 8 bases. The CDR3 covers 14 residues. Germline values: CDR1 SGDLS, CDR2 YYNGEE. The CDR3 region is CASSVRTGWDEQSF. CDR3 bases: TGTGCCAGCAGCGTAAGGACAGGGTGGGACGAGCAGTCCTTC.